The 18 T cell receptor beta chains below were found in one sample sequenced in a study of OX40 agonist ivuxolimab in advanced cancers. Produced via immunoSEQ multiplex PCR; TCRdb's table is partial and in-frame only. Counted here are under 85,000 clones, under 80% occurring once; the ten biggest clones make up about 5.4%. Sample: CD4+ or CD8+ T cells sorted from blood, taken in a trial of the OX40 agonist ivuxolimab. The source of these receptors is an adult with an advanced solid tumor such as melanoma, head and neck, liver or kidney cancer.

The rearrangement links TRBV6-5 to TRBJ2-5; tentatively, D is TRBD2 (7 bases). CDR3 length: 15 residues. V lost 2 bases and J 5 bases, leaving 15 bases between the germline ends. Germline V gene data show CDR1 as MNHEY and CDR2 as SVGAGI. The CDR3 here is CASSYDRGAQETQYF. CDR3 nucleotide sequence: TGTGCCAGCAGTTACGACCGGGGGGCACAGGAGACCCAGTACTTC.

This clone was recorded once. This rearrangement joins TRBV18 to TRBJ2-3, with 9 bases aligning to TRBD1. Trimming took 6 bases from V and 0 from J; bases not matched to a gene: 13. Germline-derived CDR1 and CDR2 are KGHSH and LQKENI. The CDR3 contains 18 residues. The CDR3 bases are TGTGCCAGCTCGCCGCGCGGGACAGGGCCCACTAGCACAGATACGCAGTATTTT. Protein: CASSPRGTGPTSTDTQYF.

The chain recombines TRBV19 with TRBJ2-2; 9 bases align to TRBD1. With V trimmed by 6 bases and J by 0 bases, 5 bases remained unmatched. The germline CDR1 and CDR2 sequences are LNHDA and SQIVND (reference sequence). The CDR3 runs 16 residues. CDR3 coding DNA: TGTGCCAGTAGGGAACAGGGGGCAGCGAACACCGGGGAGCTGTTTTTT. Amino acids: CASREQGAANTGELFF.

V is TRBV6-5 and J is TRBJ1-5, with no clear D. Trimming took off 0 bases at V and 2 bases at J, with 8 bases between the two ends. The CDR3 sequence is 15 residues long. The germline gives CDR1 MNHEY, CDR2 SVGAGI. The CDR3 is CASSYSSGGNQPQHF. In DNA form, the CDR3 reads TGTGCCAGCAGTTACTCATCGGGCGGCAATCAGCCCCAGCATTTT.

The V gene is TRBV5-1, the J gene TRBJ1-1; no clear D gene. CDR1 and CDR2 (germline): SGHRS, YFSETQ. This CDR3 spans 14 amino acids. V dropped 2 bases and J dropped 0 bases, with 8 bases sitting between them. The DNA of the CDR3 is TGCGCCAGCAGCTTTGACGGTGTGAACACTGAAGCTTTCTTT. It specifies CASSFDGVNTEAFF.

The V gene is TRBV19, the J gene TRBJ1-5; 10 bases are shared with TRBD1. V lost 3 bases to trimming and J lost 2 bases; unmatched junction nucleotides: 7. Per the germline V gene, CDR1 is LNHDA and CDR2 is SQIVND (reference sequence). The CDR3 covers 17 residues. The CDR3 coding sequence is TGTGCCAGTAGTATGCCCCTCGGGACAGGGGGCAATCAGCCCCAGCATTTT. The encoded protein is CASSMPLGTGGNQPQHF.

J is TRBJ1-4 and V is TRBV7-2; 7 positions agree with TRBD1. Germline V gene data show CDR1 as SGHTA and CDR2 as FQGNSA. V was clipped by 0 bases and J by 8 bases; unmatched bases: 18. The CDR3 runs 19 residues. The CDR3 coding sequence is TGTGCCAGCAGCTTAGCGGGGGTGGGAACAGGGGCCGCTCGGGAAAAACTGTTTTTT. It specifies CASSLAGVGTGAAREKLFF. The variable domain in full, completed from reference TRBV7-2 and TRBJ1-4, reads GAGVSQSPSNKVTEKGKDVELRCDPISGHTALYWYRQSLGQGLEFLIYFQGNSAPDKSGLPSDRFSAERTGGSVSTLTIQRTQQEDSAVYLCASSLAGVGTGAAREKLFFGSGTQLSVL.

V gene TRBV28 combines with J gene TRBJ2-4; weak D call: TRBD1 (5 bases). The V gene's germline CDR1 is MDHEN and CDR2 SYDVKM. The CDR3 spans 15 residues. V was cut by 4 bases and J by 3 bases, with 13 bases left in between. The CDR3 DNA reads as TGTGCCAGCAGTTCGCCACAGGCTGTCAAAAACATTCAGTACTTC. Its protein product is CASSSPQAVKNIQYF.

The rearrangement links TRBV6-6 to TRBJ1-1; the D gene is possibly TRBD1 (5 bases). The germline V gene encodes CDR1 MNHNY and CDR2 SVGAGI (reference sequence). The V and J ends lost 7 bases and 1 base respectively, with 16 bases between them. CDR3 size: 15 residues. CDR3 bases: TGTGCCAGCAACGACCCCTCAACAGGGAACACTGAAGCTTTCTTT. Protein sequence: CASNDPSTGNTEAFF.

V gene TRBV6-1 combines with J gene TRBJ2-6; D unresolved. CDR3 length: 15 amino acids. Trimming removed 7 bases from V and 1 base from J, with 11 bases in between. Germline V gives CDR1 MNHNS, CDR2 SASEGT. Written as DNA, the CDR3 is TGTGCCAGCAACATGGTCGTTTCTGGGGCCAACGTCCTGACTTTC. This sequence encodes CASNMVVSGANVLTF.

V gene TRBV6-5 combines with J gene TRBJ1-6; perhaps TRBD1 as D (6 bases). The length of the CDR3 is 16 residues. Germline CDR1 reads MNHEY; CDR2 reads SVGAGI. V lost 2 bases to trimming and J lost 9 bases, with 17 bases between them. CDR3 in DNA: TGTGCCAGCAGTTACAACGGCCTTACAGGGCGTTCACCCCTCCACTTT. It encodes CASSYNGLTGRSPLHF.

This clone showed up just a few times. The chain combines TRBV27 with TRBJ2-7; 7 nucleotides match TRBD1. The CDR3 loop spans 14 amino acids. Germline V gene sequence: CDR1 MNHEY, CDR2 SMNVEV (reference sequence). J was trimmed by 0 bases and V by 6 bases; bases with no gene match: 5. CDR3 sequence: CASRLQGRSYEQYF. CDR3 nucleotides: TGTGCCAGCAGGCTACAGGGGCGCTCCTACGAGCAGTACTTC.

The rearrangement joins TRBV14 to TRBJ1-6, with 10 nucleotides matching TRBD1. With 2 bases clipped from V and 2 bases from J, the junction kept 6 bases outside the gene matches. This CDR3 is built from 18 residues. Germline values: CDR1 SGHDN, CDR2 FVKESK. This CDR3 reads CASSQLTGTGAYNSPLHF. DNA for the CDR3: TGTGCCAGCAGCCAACTAACCGGGACAGGGGCCTATAATTCACCCCTCCACTTT.

The chain combines TRBV4-1 with TRBJ1-6; D remains ambiguous. Germline V gene lookup returns CDR1 MGHRA and CDR2 YSYEKL. Trimming pared 0 bases from V and 8 bases from J, leaving 14 bases between. The CDR3 length is 16 residues. In DNA form, the CDR3 reads TGCGCCAGCAGCCAAGATCGACGGTTCGGGGATTCACCCCTCCACTTT. Its translation: CASSQDRRFGDSPLHF.

This chain joins TRBV5-1 and TRBJ2-3, with 8 bases lining up with TRBD2. Germline CDR1 is SGHRS and CDR2 is YFSETQ. The CDR3 extends over 16 amino acids. Losses at the gene ends were 0 bases for V and 6 bases for J; bases not matched to a gene: 9. The CDR3 protein is CASSLDGRAGGDTQYF. CDR3 in DNA: TGCGCCAGCAGCTTGGACGGGAGGGCCGGTGGGGATACGCAGTATTTT.

This chain links TRBV4-3 with TRBJ2-3, with 7 bases that match TRBD1. With V trimmed by 1 base and J by 4 bases, 5 bases remained unmatched. This CDR3 spans 15 amino acids. Germline loops: CDR1 LGHNA, CDR2 YSLEER. CDR3 bases: TGCGCCAGCAGCCAAGTGCTTCAGGGGGCAGATACGCAGTATTTT. This codes for CASSQVLQGADTQYF.

V usage is TRBV18 and J usage is TRBJ2-1, with 14 bases identical to TRBD2. This CDR3 is built from 22 residues. Germline CDR1 is KGHSH and CDR2 is LQKENI. V shed 3 bases, J shed 1 base, and the junction held 17 bases outside the gene matches. The CDR3 DNA is TGTGCCAGCTCACCTGACAGGGTCTCGACTAGCGGGAGGGCTTTTTCCTACAATGAGCAGTTCTTC. Encoded protein: CASSPDRVSTSGRAFSYNEQFF.

The V gene is TRBV7-2, the J gene TRBJ1-4; perhaps TRBD1 as D (5 bases). Trimming took 1 base from V and 8 from J, leaving 14 bases between them. Germline V gene lookup returns CDR1 SGHTA and CDR2 FQGNSA. This CDR3 has 15 amino acids. The CDR3, as DNA: TGTGCCAGCAGCTTAGGTCGGGGGGGTGGAGAAAAACTGTTTTTT. Translating it yields CASSLGRGGGEKLFF.